These 32 T cell receptor beta chains came from one sample sequenced in a study of blood T cell repertoires in COVID-19. Measured with immunoSEQ multiplex PCR; TCRdb has only the in-frame clones, and not every one. The sample shows 230,000 or so clones, 85% to 90% of them seen only once. Sequencing was performed on peripheral blood. The receptors were gathered from a woman aged 55-75 years with COVID-19, enrolled during active disease.

The chain is built from TRBV4-1 and TRBJ1-6; the match to TRBD1 covers 9 bases. The CDR3 totals 16 residues. Germline V lookup: CDR1 MGHRA, CDR2 YSYEKL. V was pared by 5 bases and J by 3 bases, with 5 bases of the junction left unmatched. The CDR3 loop reads CASSATGGVYNSPLHF. In DNA form, the CDR3 reads TGCGCCAGCAGCGCCACAGGGGGCGTCTATAATTCACCCCTCCACTTT.

A few counts support this clone. The rearrangement uses TRBV7-8 and TRBJ2-5, with a possible D match to TRBD1 (6 bases). The germline V and J ends were trimmed by 2 bases and 7 bases, with 20 bases remaining between them. Germline V lookup: CDR1 SGHVS, CDR2 FQNEAQ. The CDR3 is 16 residues long. CDR3 DNA sequence: TGTGCCAGCAGCTTATTAGGACCAGGGGAGTTAGGGACCCAGTACTTC. This gives the protein CASSLLGPGELGTQYF.

The chain links TRBV6-5 to TRBJ1-2; D unclear. This CDR3 region has 14 residues. V lost 2 bases and J lost 0, with 7 bases in between. The V gene's germline CDR1 is MNHEY and CDR2 SVGAGI. CDR3 sequence reads: CASSYGRTNYGYTF. The CDR3 DNA reads as TGTGCCAGCAGTTACGGCAGGACTAACTATGGCTACACCTTC.

This clone showed up just once. Other DNA sequences within the sample encode an identical CDR3. The J gene is TRBJ1-2, the V gene TRBV9; 8 bases line up with TRBD1. The CDR3 totals 15 residues. J lost 3 bases, V lost 0 bases, and 4 bases had no gene match. Germline V gene lookup returns CDR1 SGDLS and CDR2 YYNGEE. CDR3 residues: CASSVAPTGDYGYTF. The DNA of the CDR3 is TGTGCCAGCAGCGTAGCTCCGACAGGGGACTATGGCTACACCTTC. Based on the CDR3 plus reference TRBV9 and TRBJ1-2, the full variable domain is DSGVTQTPKHLITATGQRVTLRCSPRSGDLSVYWYQQSLDQGLQFLIQYYNGEERAKGNILERFSAQQFPDLHSELNLSSLELGDSALYFCASSVAPTGDYGYTFGSGTRLTVV.

V gene TRBV6-2 or TRBV6-3 combines with J gene TRBJ1-3, with D maybe TRBD1 (5 bases). The CDR3 loop spans 15 amino acids. The V gene's germline CDR1 is MNHEY and CDR2 SVGEGT. V dropped 1 base and J dropped 2 bases, with 9 bases sitting between them. The CDR3 spells CASSYWRGAGNTIYF. In DNA, the CDR3 is TGTGCCAGCAGTTACTGGCGGGGGGCTGGAAACACCATATATTTT.

This clone was seen a single time. Other DNA sequences from this sample encode an identical CDR3 as well. The chain carries TRBV11-3 and TRBJ1-1; D is unclear. Between the trimmed V and J ends, which lost 2 bases and 0 bases, there was a span of 4 bases. The CDR3 loop spans 13 amino acids. In germline, CDR1 is SGHNT, CDR2 YENEEA. The CDR3 DNA reads TGTGCCAGCAGCTTAACAGTGAACACTGAAGCTTTCTTT. Its protein product is CASSLTVNTEAFF.

This chain connects TRBV7-3 to TRBJ1-2; no firm D call. This CDR3 comprises 13 residues. The germline V gene has CDR1 SGHTA and CDR2 FQGTGA. Trimming stripped 2 bases from V and 5 bases from J, with 9 bases between. CDR3 nucleotide sequence: TGTGCCAGCAGCTTAGGAGGAGATTATGGCTACACCTTC. Amino acid sequence: CASSLGGDYGYTF.

The chain has TRBV5-1 and TRBJ1-1; no clear D. CDR3 size: 13 residues. Trimming removed 1 base from V and 7 bases from J, with 11 bases in between. Germline V gene data show CDR1 as SGHRS and CDR2 as YFSETQ. In DNA form, the CDR3 reads TGCGCCAGCAGCTTGAATCCGTGGAGTGAAGCTTTCTTT. As protein: CASSLNPWSEAFF.

The J gene is TRBJ1-2, the V gene TRBV30; no definite D call. The CDR3 is 13 residues long. V gave up 0 bases and J gave up 4 bases, with 9 bases separating them. Per the germline V gene, CDR1 is GTSNPN and CDR2 is SVGIG (reference sequence). The CDR3, as DNA: TGTGCCTGGAGTGTCTTAAGCTTCTATGGCTACACCTTC. This encodes CAWSVLSFYGYTF.

V gene TRBV30 combines with J gene TRBJ2-2, with D uncertain. V shed 4 bases and J shed 5 bases, with 14 bases lying between them. Per the germline V gene, CDR1 is GTSNPN and CDR2 is SVGIG (reference sequence). This CDR3 is 14 amino acids long. CDR3 coding DNA: TGTGCCTGGACCCGGATCTGGAGTACCGGGGAGCTGTTTTTT. This sequence encodes CAWTRIWSTGELFF.

The rearrangement uses TRBV30 and TRBJ1-5, with D tentatively TRBD1 (5 bases). CDR3 length: 13 amino acids. CDR1 GTSNPN and CDR2 SVGIG come from the germline V gene (reference sequence). V lost 5 bases to trimming and J lost 5 bases, with 13 bases between them. This CDR3 is CAWADSGDQPQHF. Written as DNA, the CDR3 is TGTGCCTGGGCAGACAGTGGCGATCAGCCCCAGCATTTT.

This clone was found a few times. This chain joins TRBV9 and TRBJ1-1; 8 bases are shared with TRBD1. CDR3 length equals 14 residues. After removal of 3 bases from V and 4 bases from J, the junction contained 5 bases not matched to a gene. Germline CDR1 and CDR2: SGDLS and YYNGEE. The chain's CDR3 is CASSADRVATEAFF. CDR3 in DNA: TGTGCCAGCAGCGCGGACAGGGTGGCCACTGAAGCTTTCTTT.

The genes are TRBV6-2 or TRBV6-3 and TRBJ2-1; D gene unclear. This CDR3 has 11 residues. Germline CDR1 and CDR2: MNHEY and SVGEGT. V shed 3 bases and J shed 12 bases, with 9 bases lying between them. The CDR3 DNA follows: TGTGCCAGCAGTTATCCCTCGGGGCAGTTCTTC. This codes for CASSYPSGQFF.

The V call is TRBV5-1, the J call TRBJ2-3; D is perhaps TRBD1 (5 bases). Trimming left V 5 bases short and J 2 bases short, with 21 bases between. CDR3 size: 17 residues. In germline, CDR1 is SGHRS, CDR2 YFSETQ. CDR3 in amino acids: CASRRQRQLLVTDTQYF. CDR3 bases: TGCGCCAGCAGGCGCCAACGACAGCTTTTGGTCACAGATACGCAGTATTTT.

The chain uses TRBV6-5 and TRBJ1-2; D is perhaps TRBD1 (5 bases). Trimming pared 2 bases from V and 4 bases from J, leaving 5 bases between. Germline V CDR1 and CDR2: MNHEY, SVGAGI. This CDR3 contains 12 residues. The DNA for the CDR3 is TGTGCCAGCAGTTACGACAGCTATGGCTACACCTTC. Translated, it gives CASSYDSYGYTF.

The gene calls are TRBV5-1 and TRBJ2-6; D is possibly TRBD1 (6 bases). Germline V CDR1 and CDR2: SGHRS, YFSETQ. Trimming left V 6 bases short and J 0 bases short, with 16 bases between. This CDR3 contains 17 residues. The CDR3 spells CASNLNGGDSGANVLTF. The CDR3 DNA sequence: TGCGCCAGCAATTTAAATGGGGGCGACTCTGGGGCCAACGTCCTGACTTTC.

V gene TRBV19 combines with J gene TRBJ2-7; the D gene is possibly TRBD1 (7 bases). Germline V CDR1 and CDR2: LNHDA, SQIVND (reference sequence). V lost 4 bases and J 0 bases, leaving 10 bases between the germline ends. The CDR3 is 14 amino acids. The CDR3: CASSRRGHSYEQYF. CDR3 nucleotide sequence: TGTGCCAGTAGTAGGAGGGGGCACTCCTACGAGCAGTACTTC.

This rearrangement joins TRBV6-5 to TRBJ1-4; D is unclear. Germline V gives CDR1 MNHEY, CDR2 SVGAGI. The CDR3 contains 14 residues. Trimming pared 11 bases from V and 2 bases from J, leaving 15 bases between. The CDR3 DNA is TGTGCCTCTTCCAGATCCCCGACTAATGAAAAACTGTTTTTT. Amino acids: CASSRSPTNEKLFF.

This chain uses TRBV7-2 with TRBJ2-2; TRBD2 matches 10 bases. J lost 5 bases, V lost 5 bases, and 14 bases had no gene match. Germline lookup yields CDR1 SGHTA and CDR2 FQGNSA. The CDR3 has 18 residues. The CDR3 nucleotides are TGTGCCAGCAGCCCCGATAGGTTGGGTAGCGGGGGGACCGGGGAGCTGTTTTTT. Protein sequence: CASSPDRLGSGGTGELFF.

The rearrangement uses TRBV2 and TRBJ1-1, with 8 bases matching TRBD1. The V gene's germline CDR1 is SNHLY and CDR2 FYNNEI. Unmatched junction bases numbered 6, after V lost 6 bases and J lost 0 bases. The CDR3 is made up of 15 amino acids. The CDR3 sequence is CASRGQVLMNTEAFF. The CDR3 DNA sequence: TGTGCCAGCAGGGGACAGGTGCTAATGAACACTGAAGCTTTCTTT.

The chain recombines TRBV5-5 with TRBJ1-4; no clear D. The V end was cut by 8 bases, the J end by 7 bases, with 12 bases between. CDR3 length: 12 amino acids. From germline, CDR1 is SGHKS and CDR2 YYEKEE (reference sequence). The CDR3 region is CARRGKGEKLFF. In DNA, the CDR3 is TGTGCCAGACGGGGTAAGGGTGAAAAACTGTTTTTT.

The chain carries TRBV5-4 and TRBJ1-2; tentative D call: TRBD1 (6 bases). The ends were cut back, 0 bases at V and 5 bases at J, with 23 bases in the middle. This CDR3 is built from 18 residues. From germline, CDR1 is SGHNT and CDR2 YYREEE (reference sequence). CDR3 amino acids: CASSLGGAAGAGSYGYTF. The CDR3 DNA is TGTGCCAGCAGCTTGGGGGGTGCGGCAGGGGCTGGGTCTTATGGCTACACCTTC.

The DNA for the CDR3 is TGTGCCAGCAGTGCCCACAGGGATAGCGAGCAGTACTTC. This encodes CASSAHRDSEQYF. This rearrangement joins TRBV12-3 or TRBV12-4 to TRBJ2-7, with D possibly being TRBD1 (6 bases). The germline V and J ends were trimmed by 5 bases and 6 bases, with 14 bases remaining between them. CDR3 length: 13 amino acids.

The rearrangement joins TRBV10-3 to TRBJ1-3; 8 nucleotides match TRBD1. CDR3 size: 15 residues. CDR1 is ENHRY and CDR2 is SYGVKD in the germline V gene. V trimming: 10 bases; J trimming: 0 bases; junction bases outside the gene matches: 8. CDR3 amino acids: CATGQGITSGNTIYF. Here the CDR3 DNA reads TGTGCCACCGGACAGGGCATCACCTCTGGAAACACCATATATTTT.

The chain recombines TRBV6-6 with TRBJ2-1, with a possible D match to TRBD2 (5 bases). This CDR3 has 12 amino acids. V shed 0 bases and J shed 8 bases, with 5 bases lying between them. Germline V gene sequence: CDR1 MNHNY, CDR2 SVGAGI (reference sequence). The CDR3 loop is CASSYSRDEQFF. DNA for the CDR3: TGTGCCAGCAGTTACTCGAGGGATGAGCAGTTCTTC.

There are many counts of this clone. The chain joins TRBV15 to TRBJ2-7, with 7 bases aligning to TRBD1. The V gene end was trimmed by 2 bases and the J gene end by 4 bases; junction bases not matched to a gene: 17. The germline gives CDR1 LNHNV, CDR2 YYDKDF (reference sequence). The CDR3 is 18 residues long. The CDR3 nucleotides read TGTGCCACCAGCAGAACGACCGGGACAGTCTTAAATCGGTACGAGCAGTACTTC. Translation: CATSRTTGTVLNRYEQYF.

Written as DNA, the CDR3 is TGTGCCAGCAGCGTAGTTGGAGGGTTGAACACTGAAGCTTTCTTT. This translates into CASSVVGGLNTEAFF. The genes are TRBV9 and TRBJ1-1; the D is unclear. The CDR3 consists of 15 residues. V was pared by 0 bases and J by 0 bases, with 9 bases between. The germline CDR1 and CDR2 sequences are SGDLS and YYNGEE.

The J gene is TRBJ1-4, the V gene TRBV7-8; D remains unclear. CDR1 is SGHVS and CDR2 is FQNEAQ in the germline V gene. Trimming left V 5 bases short and J 0 bases short, with 13 bases between. The CDR3 runs 16 residues. The CDR3 region is CASSPVIATTNEKLFF. The CDR3 DNA reads TGTGCCAGCAGCCCTGTAATTGCTACAACTAATGAAAAACTGTTTTTT.

The chain recombines TRBV5-6 with TRBJ2-1; weak D call: TRBD2 (6 bases). The V end was cut by 4 bases, the J end by 2 bases, with 13 bases between. The CDR3 consists of 15 residues. CDR1 is SGHDT and CDR2 is YYEEEE in the germline V gene. CDR3: CASSILANTYNEQFF. The CDR3 DNA reads as TGTGCCAGCAGCATACTAGCTAACACCTACAATGAGCAGTTCTTC.

This chain links TRBV11-3 with TRBJ2-7; D perhaps matches TRBD1 (6 bases). Germline V CDR1 and CDR2: SGHNT, YENEEA. The length of the CDR3 is 13 residues. V shed 5 bases and J shed 6 bases, with 14 bases lying between them. The CDR3 sequence is CASSQNFRGEQYF. CDR3 coding DNA: TGTGCCAGCAGCCAAAACTTCAGGGGCGAGCAGTACTTC. The full variable domain, in which reference TRBV11-3 and TRBJ2-7 provide the parts outside the CDR3, is EAGVVQSPRYKIIEKKQPVAFWCNPISGHNTLYWYLQNLGQGPELLIRYENEEAVDDSQLPKDRFSAERLKGVDSTLKIQPAELGDSAVYLCASSQNFRGEQYFGPGTRLTVT.

This clone has more than one count but fewer than ten. V and J are TRBV2 and TRBJ1-1; no definite D call. The CDR3 totals 13 residues. V was shortened by 3 bases and J by 3 bases, with 8 bases between the two germline ends. Germline V lookup: CDR1 SNHLY, CDR2 FYNNEI. The CDR3: CASSDEVYTEAFF. CDR3 in DNA: TGTGCCAGCAGTGACGAGGTTTACACTGAAGCTTTCTTT.

The chain carries TRBV28 and TRBJ2-3; 10 bases line up with TRBD1. Germline CDR1 MDHEN, CDR2 SYDVKM. V dropped 6 bases and J dropped 5; count of bases not matched to a gene: 11. This CDR3 is built from 16 residues. The CDR3 DNA is TGTGCCAGCAGATCCCTATGGGACAGGGGTCTAGATACGCAGTATTTT. This sequence encodes CASRSLWDRGLDTQYF.